This T cell receptor (beta chain) comes out of a study of blood T cell repertoires in COVID-19. Study-wide context: Sites across the United States, Italy and Spain contributed samples from acute and convalescent COVID-19. PBMCs, B-cell-depleted T cells, or T cells were the source of the cDNA or gDNA that made up the material.

The CDR3 is 15 amino acids. V lost 0 bases and J lost 3, with 12 bases in between. Germline loops: CDR1 SGHRS, CDR2 YFSETQ. Sequenced by immunoSEQ multiplex PCR; TCRdb stores in-frame clones only, minus some. This table has under 300,000 clones, around 81% appearing once. This clone is a singleton in its sample. This TCR derives from an older woman with active or convalescent COVID-19. The sequencing sample was made of peripheral blood. The gene calls are TRBV5-1 and TRBJ1-2; D possibly corresponds to TRBD1 (6 bases). The CDR3 DNA sequence: TGCGCCAGCAGCTTGGAGAACAGGGCGGACTATGGCTACACCTTC. Encoded protein: CASSLENRADYGYTF.